Relative to its sample, the clone carrying this TCR beta chain is hyperexpanded (1% or more). This specimen comes from a study of patients and donors after allogeneic stem cell transplantation. Each CDR3 protein is one row after TCRdb ran MiXCR on the RT-PCR reads. The sample consists of 600 to 750 distinct CDR3 sequences, about 0.8% of them appearing once. Germline V lookup: CDR1 DFQATT, CDR2 SNEGSKA (reference sequence). Trimming took 6 bases from V and 5 from J, leaving 23 bases between them. This CDR3 comprises 15 residues. The sample comprised blood, either unsorted or a sorted T cell fraction (not recorded which). This TCR derives from a human donor who was either an allogeneic HSCT recipient or a stem cell or donor lymphocyte infusion donor (not recorded which). It is not recorded whose cells these are; they may come from a transplant donor. This chain connects TRBV20-1 to TRBJ2-7; D may be TRBD2 (6 bases). The CDR3 nucleotides are TGCAGTGCCGGAAGGGGATCCGGGACTCTCGACGAGCAGTACTTC. This encodes CSAGRGSGTLDEQYF.